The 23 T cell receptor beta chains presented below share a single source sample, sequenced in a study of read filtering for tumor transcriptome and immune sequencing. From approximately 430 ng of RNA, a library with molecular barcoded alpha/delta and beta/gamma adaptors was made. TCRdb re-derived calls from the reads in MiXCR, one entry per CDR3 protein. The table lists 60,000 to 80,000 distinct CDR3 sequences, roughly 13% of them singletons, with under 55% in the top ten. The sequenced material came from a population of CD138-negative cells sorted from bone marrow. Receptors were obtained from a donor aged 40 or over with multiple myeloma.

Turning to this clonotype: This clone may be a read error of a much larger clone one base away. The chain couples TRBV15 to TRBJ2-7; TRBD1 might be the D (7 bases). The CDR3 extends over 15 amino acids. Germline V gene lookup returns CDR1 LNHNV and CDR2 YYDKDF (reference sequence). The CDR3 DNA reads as TGTGCCACCGGCAGAGATCAGGGGGAGGCCTACGAGCAGTACTTC. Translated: CATGRDQGEAYEQYF.

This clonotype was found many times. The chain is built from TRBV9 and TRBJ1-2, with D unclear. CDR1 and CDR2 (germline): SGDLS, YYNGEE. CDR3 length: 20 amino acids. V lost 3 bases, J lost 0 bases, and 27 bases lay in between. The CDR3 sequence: CASSAAAYNEGHLANYGYTF. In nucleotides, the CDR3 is TGTGCCAGCAGCGCGGCAGCTTACAACGAAGGGCACCTTGCTAACTATGGCTACACCTTC.

In nucleotides, the CDR3 is TGTGCCAGTAGTATAGGGGCCGACCTTCAAGAGACCCAGTACTTC. It yields the protein CASSIGADLQETQYF. The chain carries TRBV19 and TRBJ2-5, with D unclear. The germline V gene has CDR1 LNHDA and CDR2 SQIVND (reference sequence). V dropped 1 base and J dropped 2 bases, with 11 bases sitting between them. The CDR3 is 15 residues long.

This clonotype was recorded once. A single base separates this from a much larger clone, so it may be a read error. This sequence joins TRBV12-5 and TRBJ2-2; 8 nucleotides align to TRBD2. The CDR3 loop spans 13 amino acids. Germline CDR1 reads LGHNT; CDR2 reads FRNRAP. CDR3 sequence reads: CASGLLGSGGLFF. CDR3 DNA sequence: TGTGCTAGTGGTTTGTTGGGCAGCGGGGGGCTGTTTTTT.

CDR3 protein: CASSQDGAGGPGYF. DNA of the CDR3: TGTGCCAGCAGCCAAGATGGTGCGGGAGGGCCTGGGTACTTC. The rearrangement links TRBV4-2 to TRBJ2-7, with 9 nucleotides matching TRBD2. J was trimmed by 12 bases and V by 0 bases; bases with no gene match: 9. The CDR3 is 14 amino acids. CDR1 and CDR2 (germline): LGHNA, YNFKEQ.

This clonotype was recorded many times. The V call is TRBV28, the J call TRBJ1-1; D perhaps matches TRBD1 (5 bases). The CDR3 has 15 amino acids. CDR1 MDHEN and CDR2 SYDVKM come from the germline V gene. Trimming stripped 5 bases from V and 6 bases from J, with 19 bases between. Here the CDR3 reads CASSLSGTGSAEAFF. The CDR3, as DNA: TGTGCCAGCAGTCTCTCGGGGACCGGGTCCGCTGAAGCTTTCTTT.

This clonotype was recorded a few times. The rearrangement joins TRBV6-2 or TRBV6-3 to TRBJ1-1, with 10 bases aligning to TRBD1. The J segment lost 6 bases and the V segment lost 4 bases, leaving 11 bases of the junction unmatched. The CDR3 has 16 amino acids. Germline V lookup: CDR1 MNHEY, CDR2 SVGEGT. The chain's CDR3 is CASSFRDRGWSSEAFF. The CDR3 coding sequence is TGTGCCAGCAGTTTCCGGGACAGGGGATGGAGTTCTGAAGCTTTCTTT.

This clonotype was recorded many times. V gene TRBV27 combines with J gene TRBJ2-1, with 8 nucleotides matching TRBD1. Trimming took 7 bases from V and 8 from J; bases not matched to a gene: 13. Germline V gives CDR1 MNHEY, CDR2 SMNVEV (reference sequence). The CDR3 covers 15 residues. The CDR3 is CASNNINRGSDEQFF. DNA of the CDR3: TGTGCCAGCAATAATATTAACAGGGGGTCCGATGAGCAGTTCTTC.

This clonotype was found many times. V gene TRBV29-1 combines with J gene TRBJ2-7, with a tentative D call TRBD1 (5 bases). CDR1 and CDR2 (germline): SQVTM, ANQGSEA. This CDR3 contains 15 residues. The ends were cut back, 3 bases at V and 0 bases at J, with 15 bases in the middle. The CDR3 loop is CSVDIGQGVSYEQYF. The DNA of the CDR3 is TGCAGCGTTGACATCGGCCAGGGCGTCTCCTACGAGCAGTACTTC.

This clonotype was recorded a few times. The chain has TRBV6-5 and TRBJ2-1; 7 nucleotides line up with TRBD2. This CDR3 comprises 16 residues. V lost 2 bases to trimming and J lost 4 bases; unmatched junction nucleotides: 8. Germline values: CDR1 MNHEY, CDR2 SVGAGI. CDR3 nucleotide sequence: TGTGCCAGCAGTTACGGCCTAGCGGATATATACAATGAGCAGTTCTTC. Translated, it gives CASSYGLADIYNEQFF.

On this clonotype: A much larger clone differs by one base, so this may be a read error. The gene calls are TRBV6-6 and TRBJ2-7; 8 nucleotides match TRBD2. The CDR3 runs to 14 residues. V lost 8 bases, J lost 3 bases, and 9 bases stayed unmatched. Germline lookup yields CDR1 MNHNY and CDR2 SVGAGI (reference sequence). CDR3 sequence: CASGPDGGVYEQYF. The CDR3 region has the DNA TGTGCCAGCGGTCCGGACGGGGGGGTCTACGAGCAGTACTTC.

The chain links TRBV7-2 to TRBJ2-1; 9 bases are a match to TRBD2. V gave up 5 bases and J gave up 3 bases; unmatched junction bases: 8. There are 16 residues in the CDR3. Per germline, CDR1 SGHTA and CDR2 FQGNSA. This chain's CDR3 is CASSRPGTSLYNEQFF. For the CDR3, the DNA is TGTGCCAGCAGCCGACCCGGGACTAGCCTCTACAATGAGCAGTTCTTC.

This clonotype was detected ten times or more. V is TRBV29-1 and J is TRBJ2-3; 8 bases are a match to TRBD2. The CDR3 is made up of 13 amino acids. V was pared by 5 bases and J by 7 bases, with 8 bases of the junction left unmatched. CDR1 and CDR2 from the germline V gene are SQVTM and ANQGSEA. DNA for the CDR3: TGCAGCGTTACGGGAGGGGCCATGAATACGCAGTATTTT. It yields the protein CSVTGGAMNTQYF.

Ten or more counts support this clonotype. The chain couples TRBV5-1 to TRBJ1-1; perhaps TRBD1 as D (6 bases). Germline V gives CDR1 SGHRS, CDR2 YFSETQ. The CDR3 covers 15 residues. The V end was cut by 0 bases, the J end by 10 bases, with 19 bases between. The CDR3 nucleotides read TGCGCCAGCAGCTTGGACCTCCCGGGACAAAGAGGAGCTTTCTTT. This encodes CASSLDLPGQRGAFF.

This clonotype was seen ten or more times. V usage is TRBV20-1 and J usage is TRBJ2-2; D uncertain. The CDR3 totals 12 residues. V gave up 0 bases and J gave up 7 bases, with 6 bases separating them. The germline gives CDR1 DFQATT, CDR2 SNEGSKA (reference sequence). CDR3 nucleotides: TGCAGTGCTAGAGAAGGGAACGGGGAGCTGTTTTTT. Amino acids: CSAREGNGELFF.

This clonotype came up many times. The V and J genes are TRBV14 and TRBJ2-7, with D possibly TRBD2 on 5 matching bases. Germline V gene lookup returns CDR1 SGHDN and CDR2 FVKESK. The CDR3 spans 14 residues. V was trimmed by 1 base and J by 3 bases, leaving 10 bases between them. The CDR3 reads CASSQAGESYEQYF. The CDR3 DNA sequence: TGTGCCAGCAGCCAAGCCGGGGAGAGCTACGAGCAGTACTTC.

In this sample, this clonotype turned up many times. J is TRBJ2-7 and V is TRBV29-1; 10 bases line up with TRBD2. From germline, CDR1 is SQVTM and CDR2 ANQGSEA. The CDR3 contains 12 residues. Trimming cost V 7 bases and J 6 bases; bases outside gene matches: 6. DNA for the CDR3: TGCAGCGCTGCCGGGACTAGCGTCGAGCAGTACTTC. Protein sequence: CSAAGTSVEQYF.

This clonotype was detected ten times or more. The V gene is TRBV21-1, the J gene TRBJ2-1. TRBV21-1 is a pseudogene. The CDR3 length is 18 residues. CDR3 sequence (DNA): TGTGCCAGCAGCAAAGTTACCGGACGAGAAAGCTCCTACAATGAGCAGTTCTTC. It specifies CASSKVTGRESSYNEQFF.

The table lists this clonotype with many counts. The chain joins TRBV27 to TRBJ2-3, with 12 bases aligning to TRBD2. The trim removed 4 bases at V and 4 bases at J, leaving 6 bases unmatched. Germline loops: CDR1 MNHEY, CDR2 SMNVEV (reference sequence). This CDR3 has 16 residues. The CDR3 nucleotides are TGTGCCAGCAGTTCCGGGACTAGCGGGTTCGCAGATACGCAGTATTTT. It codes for CASSSGTSGFADTQYF.

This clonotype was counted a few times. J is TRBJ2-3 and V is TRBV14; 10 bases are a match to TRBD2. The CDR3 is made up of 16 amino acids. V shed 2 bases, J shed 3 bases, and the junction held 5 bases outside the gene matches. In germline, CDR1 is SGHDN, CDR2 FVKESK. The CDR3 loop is CASSQFAAGGTDTQYF. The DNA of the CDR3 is TGTGCCAGCAGCCAATTCGCAGCGGGAGGGACAGATACGCAGTATTTT.

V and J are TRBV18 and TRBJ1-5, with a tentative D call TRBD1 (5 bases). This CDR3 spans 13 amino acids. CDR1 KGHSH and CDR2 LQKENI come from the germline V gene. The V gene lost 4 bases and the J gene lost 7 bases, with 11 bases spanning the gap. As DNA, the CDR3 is TGTGCCAGCTCACTCGACAGTAAACAGCCCCAGCATTTT. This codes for CASSLDSKQPQHF.

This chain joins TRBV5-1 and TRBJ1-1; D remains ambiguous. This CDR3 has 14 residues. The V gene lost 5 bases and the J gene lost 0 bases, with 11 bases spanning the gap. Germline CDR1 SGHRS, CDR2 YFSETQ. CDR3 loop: CASRGGHMNTEAFF. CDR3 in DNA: TGCGCCAGCAGAGGCGGGCATATGAACACTGAAGCTTTCTTT.

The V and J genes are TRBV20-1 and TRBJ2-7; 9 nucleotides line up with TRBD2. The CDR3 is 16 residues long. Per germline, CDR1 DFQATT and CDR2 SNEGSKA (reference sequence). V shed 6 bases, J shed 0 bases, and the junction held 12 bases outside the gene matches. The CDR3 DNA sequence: TGCAGTGCCACAACCCTCCGACTAGCGGCCTCCTACGAGCAGTACTTC. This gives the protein CSATTLRLAASYEQYF.